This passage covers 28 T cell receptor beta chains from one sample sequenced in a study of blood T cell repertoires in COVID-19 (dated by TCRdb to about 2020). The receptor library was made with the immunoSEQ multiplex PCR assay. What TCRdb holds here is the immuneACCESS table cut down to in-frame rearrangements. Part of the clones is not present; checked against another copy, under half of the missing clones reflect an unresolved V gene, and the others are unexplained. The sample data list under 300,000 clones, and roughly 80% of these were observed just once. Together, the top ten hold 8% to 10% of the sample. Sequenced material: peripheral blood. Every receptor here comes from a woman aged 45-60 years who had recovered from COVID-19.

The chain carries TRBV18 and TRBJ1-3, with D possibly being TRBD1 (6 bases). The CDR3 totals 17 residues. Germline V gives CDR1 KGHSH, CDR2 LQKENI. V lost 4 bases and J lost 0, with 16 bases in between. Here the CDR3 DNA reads TGTGCCAGCTCACTGAACTTCCAGGGGTTCTCTGGAAACACCATATATTTT. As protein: CASSLNFQGFSGNTIYF.

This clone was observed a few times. The CDR3 bases are TGTGCCAGTAGTACCCTTAAGTACAGGGGGCCTGAAGCTTTCTTT. Translated, it gives CASSTLKYRGPEAFF. The chain uses TRBV19 and TRBJ1-1, with TRBD1 identical over 9 bases. V dropped 4 bases and J dropped 6; count of bases not matched to a gene: 9. CDR3 size: 15 residues. Germline CDR1 and CDR2: LNHDA and SQIVND (reference sequence).

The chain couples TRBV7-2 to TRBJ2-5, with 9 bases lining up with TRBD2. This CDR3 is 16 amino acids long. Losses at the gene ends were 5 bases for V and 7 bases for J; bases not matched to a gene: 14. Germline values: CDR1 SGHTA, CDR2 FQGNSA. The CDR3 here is CASSPSASGIRATQYF. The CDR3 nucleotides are TGTGCCAGCAGCCCCTCAGCTAGCGGGATTCGTGCGACCCAGTACTTC.

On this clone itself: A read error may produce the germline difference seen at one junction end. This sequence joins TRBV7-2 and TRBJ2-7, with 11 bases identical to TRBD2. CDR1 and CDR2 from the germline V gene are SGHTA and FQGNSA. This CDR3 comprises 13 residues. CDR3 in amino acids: CASSLVTSGSIHF. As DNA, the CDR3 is TGTGCCAGCAGCTTAGTTACTAGCGGGAGTATTCACTTC.

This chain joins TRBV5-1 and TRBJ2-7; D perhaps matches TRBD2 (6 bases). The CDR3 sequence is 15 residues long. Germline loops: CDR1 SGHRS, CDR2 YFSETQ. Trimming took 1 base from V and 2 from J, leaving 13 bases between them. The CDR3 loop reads CASSLSGGTPYEQYF. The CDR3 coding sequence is TGCGCCAGCAGCTTGTCCGGGGGAACCCCCTACGAGCAGTACTTC.

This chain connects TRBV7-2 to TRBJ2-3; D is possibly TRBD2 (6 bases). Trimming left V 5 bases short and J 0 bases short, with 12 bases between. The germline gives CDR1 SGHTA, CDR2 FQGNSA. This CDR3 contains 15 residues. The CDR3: CTSSPSGLSTDTQYF. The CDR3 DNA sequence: TGTACCAGCAGCCCTTCGGGACTCAGCACAGATACGCAGTATTTT.

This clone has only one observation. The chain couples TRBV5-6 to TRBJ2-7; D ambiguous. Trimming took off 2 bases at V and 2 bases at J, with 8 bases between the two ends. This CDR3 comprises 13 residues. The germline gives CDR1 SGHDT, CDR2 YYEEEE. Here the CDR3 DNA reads TGTGCCAGCAGCTTAGACATAGCCTACGAGCAGTACTTC. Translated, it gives CASSLDIAYEQYF.

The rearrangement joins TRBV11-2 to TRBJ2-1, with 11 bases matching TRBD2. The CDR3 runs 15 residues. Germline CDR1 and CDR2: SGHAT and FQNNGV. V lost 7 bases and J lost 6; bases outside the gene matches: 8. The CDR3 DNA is TGTGCCAGCAATCCCAGTACTAGCGGGGGCAATGAGCAGTTCTTC. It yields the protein CASNPSTSGGNEQFF.

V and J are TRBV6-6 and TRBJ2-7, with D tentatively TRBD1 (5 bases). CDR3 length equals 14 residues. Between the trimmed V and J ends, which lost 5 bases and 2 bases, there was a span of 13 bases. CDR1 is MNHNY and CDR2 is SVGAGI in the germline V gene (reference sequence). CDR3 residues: CASSPTTVAYEQYF. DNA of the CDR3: TGTGCCAGCAGTCCGACGACAGTAGCCTACGAGCAGTACTTC.

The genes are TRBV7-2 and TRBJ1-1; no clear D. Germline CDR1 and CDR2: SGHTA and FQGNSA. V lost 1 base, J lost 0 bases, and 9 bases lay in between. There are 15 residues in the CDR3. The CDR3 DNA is TGTGCCAGCAGCTTAGGCACAGTTCTGAACACTGAAGCTTTCTTT. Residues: CASSLGTVLNTEAFF. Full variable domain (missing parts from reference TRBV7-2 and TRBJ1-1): GAGVSQSPSNKVTEKGKDVELRCDPISGHTALYWYRQSLGQGLEFLIYFQGNSAPDKSGLPSDRFSAERTGGSVSTLTIQRTQQEDSAVYLCASSLGTVLNTEAFFGQGTRLTVV.

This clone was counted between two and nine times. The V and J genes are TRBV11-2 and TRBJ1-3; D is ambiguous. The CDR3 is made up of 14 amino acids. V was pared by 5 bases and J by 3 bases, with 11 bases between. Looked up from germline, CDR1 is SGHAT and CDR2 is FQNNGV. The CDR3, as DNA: TGTGCCAGCAGCCCATTCCGAGGTGGAAACACCATATATTTT. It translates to CASSPFRGGNTIYF.

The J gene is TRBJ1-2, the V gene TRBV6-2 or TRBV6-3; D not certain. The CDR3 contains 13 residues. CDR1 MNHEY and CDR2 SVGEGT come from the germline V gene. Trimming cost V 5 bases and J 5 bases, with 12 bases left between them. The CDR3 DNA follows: TGTGCCAGCAGTCACAACAGAGCTTATGGCTACACCTTC. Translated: CASSHNRAYGYTF.

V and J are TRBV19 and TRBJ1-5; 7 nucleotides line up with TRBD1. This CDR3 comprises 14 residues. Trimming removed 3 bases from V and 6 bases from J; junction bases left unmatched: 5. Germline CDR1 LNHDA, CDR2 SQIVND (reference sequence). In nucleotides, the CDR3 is TGTGCCAGTAGTATTGGACAGGTCGGTCAGCCCCAGCATTTT. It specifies CASSIGQVGQPQHF.

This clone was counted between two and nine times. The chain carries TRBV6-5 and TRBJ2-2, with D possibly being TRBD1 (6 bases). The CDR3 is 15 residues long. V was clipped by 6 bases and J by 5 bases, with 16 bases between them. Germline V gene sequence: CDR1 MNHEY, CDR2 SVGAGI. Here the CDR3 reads CASSRQAGVTGELFF. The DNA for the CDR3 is TGTGCCAGCAGCCGACAGGCGGGCGTGACCGGGGAGCTGTTTTTT.

CDR3 loop: CASSFGGSKETQYF. In nucleotides, the CDR3 is TGTGCCAGCAGCTTCGGCGGGTCGAAAGAGACCCAGTACTTC. This chain links TRBV28 with TRBJ2-5, with D perhaps TRBD2 (5 bases). This CDR3 spans 14 amino acids. V was trimmed by 6 bases and J by 3 bases, leaving 14 bases between them. CDR1 is MDHEN and CDR2 is SYDVKM in the germline V gene.

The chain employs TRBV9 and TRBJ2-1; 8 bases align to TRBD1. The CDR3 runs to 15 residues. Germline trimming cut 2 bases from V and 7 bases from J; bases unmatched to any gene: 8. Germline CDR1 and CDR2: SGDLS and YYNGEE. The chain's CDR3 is CASSVRDQGANEQFF. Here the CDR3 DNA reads TGTGCCAGCAGCGTCCGGGACCAGGGGGCGAATGAGCAGTTCTTC.

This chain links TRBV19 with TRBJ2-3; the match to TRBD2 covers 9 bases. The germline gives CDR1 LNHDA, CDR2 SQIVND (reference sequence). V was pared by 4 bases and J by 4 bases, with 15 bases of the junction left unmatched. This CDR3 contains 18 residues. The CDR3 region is CASSTLTGRGGLADTQYF. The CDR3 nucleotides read TGTGCCAGTAGTACCCTCACCGGGCGGGGGGGCCTGGCAGATACGCAGTATTTT.

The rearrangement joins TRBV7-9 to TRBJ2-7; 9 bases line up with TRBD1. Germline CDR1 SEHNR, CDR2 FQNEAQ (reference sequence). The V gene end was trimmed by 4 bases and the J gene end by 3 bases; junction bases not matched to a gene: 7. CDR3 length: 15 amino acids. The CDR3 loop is CASSSQGAKRYEQYF. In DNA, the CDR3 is TGTGCCAGCAGCTCACAGGGGGCGAAACGCTACGAGCAGTACTTC.

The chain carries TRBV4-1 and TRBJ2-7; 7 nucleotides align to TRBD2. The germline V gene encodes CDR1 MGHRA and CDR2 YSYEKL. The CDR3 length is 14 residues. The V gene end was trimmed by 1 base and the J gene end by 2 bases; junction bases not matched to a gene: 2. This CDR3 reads CASSQAGGPYEQYF. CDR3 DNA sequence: TGCGCCAGCAGCCAAGCGGGAGGCCCCTACGAGCAGTACTTC.

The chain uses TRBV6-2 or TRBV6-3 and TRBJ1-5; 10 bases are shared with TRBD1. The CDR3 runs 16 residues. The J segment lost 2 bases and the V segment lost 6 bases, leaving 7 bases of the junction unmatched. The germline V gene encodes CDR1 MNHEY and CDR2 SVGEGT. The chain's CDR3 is CASSRRQGAGNQPQHF. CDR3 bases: TGTGCCAGCAGCCGAAGACAGGGGGCAGGCAATCAGCCCCAGCATTTT.

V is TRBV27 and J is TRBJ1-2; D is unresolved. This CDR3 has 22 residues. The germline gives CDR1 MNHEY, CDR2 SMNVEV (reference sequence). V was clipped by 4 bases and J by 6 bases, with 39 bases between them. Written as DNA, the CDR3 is TGTGCCAGCAGTTCAGTGGGCCAGCAGTTCGCCCCTTTTCAAGGCCTCGGCGATGGCTACACCTTC. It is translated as CASSSVGQQFAPFQGLGDGYTF.

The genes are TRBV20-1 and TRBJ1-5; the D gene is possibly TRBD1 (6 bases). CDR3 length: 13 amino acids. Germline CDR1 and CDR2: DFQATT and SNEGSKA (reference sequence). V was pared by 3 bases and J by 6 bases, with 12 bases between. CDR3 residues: CSASTGRVQPQHF. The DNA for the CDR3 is TGCAGTGCTAGTACAGGGAGGGTTCAGCCCCAGCATTTT.

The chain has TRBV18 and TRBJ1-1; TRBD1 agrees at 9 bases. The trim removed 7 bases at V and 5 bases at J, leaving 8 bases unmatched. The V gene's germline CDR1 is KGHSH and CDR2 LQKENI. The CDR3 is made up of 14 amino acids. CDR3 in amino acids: CASFLGQGRTEAFF. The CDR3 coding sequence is TGTGCCAGCTTTCTCGGACAGGGGAGGACTGAAGCTTTCTTT. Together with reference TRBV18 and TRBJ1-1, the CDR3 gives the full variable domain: NAGVMQNPRHLVRRRGQEARLRCSPMKGHSHVYWYRQLPEEGLKFMVYLQKENIIDESGMPKERFSAEFPKEGPSILRIQQVVRGDSAAYFCASFLGQGRTEAFFGQGTRLTVV.

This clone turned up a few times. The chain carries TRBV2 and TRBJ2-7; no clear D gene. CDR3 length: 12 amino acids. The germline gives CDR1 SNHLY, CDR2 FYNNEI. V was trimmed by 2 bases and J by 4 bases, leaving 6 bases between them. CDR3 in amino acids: CASSEKSYEQYF. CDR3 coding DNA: TGTGCCAGCAGTGAAAAGAGTTACGAGCAGTACTTC.

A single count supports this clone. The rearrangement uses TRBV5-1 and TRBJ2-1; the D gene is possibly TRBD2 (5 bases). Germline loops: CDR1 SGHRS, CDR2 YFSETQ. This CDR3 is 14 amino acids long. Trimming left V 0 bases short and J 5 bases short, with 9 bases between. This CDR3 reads CASSLDGLNNEQFF. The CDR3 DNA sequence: TGCGCCAGCAGCTTGGACGGACTTAACAATGAGCAGTTCTTC. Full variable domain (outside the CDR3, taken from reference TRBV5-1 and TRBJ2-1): KAGVTQTPRYLIKTRGQQVTLSCSPISGHRSVSWYQQTPGQGLQFLFEYFSETQRNKGNFPGRFSGRQFSNSRSEMNVSTLELGDSALYLCASSLDGLNNEQFFGPGTRLTVL.

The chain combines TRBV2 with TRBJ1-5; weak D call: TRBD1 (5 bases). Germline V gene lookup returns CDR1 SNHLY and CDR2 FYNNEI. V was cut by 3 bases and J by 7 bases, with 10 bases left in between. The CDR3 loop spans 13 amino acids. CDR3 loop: CASSDSGFQPQHF. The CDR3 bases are TGTGCCAGCAGTGATTCAGGGTTCCAGCCCCAGCATTTT. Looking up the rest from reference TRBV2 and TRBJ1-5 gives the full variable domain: EPEVTQTPSHQVTQMGQEVILRCVPISNHLYFYWYRQILGQKVEFLVSFYNNEISEKSEIFDDQFSVERPDGSNFTLKIRSTKLEDSAMYFCASSDSGFQPQHFGDGTRLSIL.

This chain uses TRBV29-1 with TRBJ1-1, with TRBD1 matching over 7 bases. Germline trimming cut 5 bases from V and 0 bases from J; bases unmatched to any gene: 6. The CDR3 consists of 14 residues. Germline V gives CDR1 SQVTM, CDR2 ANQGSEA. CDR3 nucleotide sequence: TGCAGCGTTCAAGGGACAGCTATGAACACTGAAGCTTTCTTT. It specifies CSVQGTAMNTEAFF.

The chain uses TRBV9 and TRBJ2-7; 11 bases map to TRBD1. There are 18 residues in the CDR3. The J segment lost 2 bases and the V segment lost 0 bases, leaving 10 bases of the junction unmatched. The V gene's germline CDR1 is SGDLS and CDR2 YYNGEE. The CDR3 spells CASSVEFGDRGRPYEQYF. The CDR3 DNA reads TGTGCCAGCAGCGTAGAATTCGGGGACAGGGGGAGACCCTACGAGCAGTACTTC.